This is a list of T cell receptor beta chains from one sample in a study of T cell responses to AZD1222 COVID-19 vaccine. TCRdb keeps only in-frame clones here, not all; method: immunoSEQ multiplex PCR. The data contain some 92,000 clones, about nine tenths of them singletons. The material was peripheral blood, obtained on day 0 of AZD1222 vaccination. The source is an adult in good health. Each CDR3 is given with its conserved first and last residue. The D gene is left open where the match is weak. The size entry is marked missing in some rows and otherwise reads once, few, many or a size class.

CDR3 DNA: TGTGCCAGCAGCCCTGAGATCGGGTACGGGAAAGAGACCCAGTACTTC
CDR3 protein: CASSPEIGYGKETQYF
D gene: -
V gene: TRBV11-1
J gene: TRBJ2-5
clone size: -
CDR3 length: 16

CDR3 DNA: TGTGCCTGGAGTGTACACTCGGCCGGGTTGACCTATGGCTACACCTTC
CDR3 protein: CAWSVHSAGLTYGYTF
D gene: -
V gene: TRBV30
J gene: TRBJ1-2
clone size: -
CDR3 length: 16

CDR3 DNA: TGTGCCAGCAGTACCGACAGTTACCAACCCCCCTATGGCTACACCTTC
CDR3 protein: CASSTDSYQPPYGYTF
D gene: -
V gene: TRBV28
J gene: TRBJ1-2
clone size: -
CDR3 length: 16

CDR3 DNA: TGTGCCAGCAGTCGTCAGGGGCCATCCTACGAGCAGTACTTC
CDR3 protein: CASSRQGPSYEQYF
D gene: -
V gene: TRBV5-4
J gene: TRBJ2-7
clone size: -
CDR3 length: 14

CDR3 DNA: TGTGCCAGCAGCTTGGGACCTAGGGCCCATGGCTACACCTTC
CDR3 protein: CASSLGPRAHGYTF
D gene: -
V gene: TRBV5-8
J gene: TRBJ1-2
clone size: -
CDR3 length: 14

CDR3 DNA: TGCGCCAGCAGCTTGGGCCCAGATTCACCCCTCCACTTT
CDR3 protein: CASSLGPDSPLHF
D gene: -
V gene: TRBV5-1
J gene: TRBJ1-6
clone size: -
CDR3 length: 13

CDR3 DNA: TGTGCCAGCAGCTTGAAGAGGTCGAACACTGAAGCTTTCTTT
CDR3 protein: CASSLKRSNTEAFF
D gene: -
V gene: TRBV13
J gene: TRBJ1-1
clone size: -
CDR3 length: 14

CDR3 DNA: TGTGCCAGCAGCTCCCCCCGGCAGGGGGCGGGAACAGATACGCAGTATTTT
CDR3 protein: CASSSPRQGAGTDTQYF
D gene: TRBD1
V gene: TRBV28
J gene: TRBJ2-3
clone size: -
CDR3 length: 17

CDR3 DNA: TGTGCCAGCTCACCAACCCTGGAATCGGTGCCTAACTATGGCTACACCTTC
CDR3 protein: CASSPTLESVPNYGYTF
D gene: -
V gene: TRBV18
J gene: TRBJ1-2
clone size: -
CDR3 length: 17

CDR3 DNA: TGTGCCAGCAGCCCAAGCTCTGGGGCCAACGTCCTGACTTTC
CDR3 protein: CASSPSSGANVLTF
D gene: -
V gene: TRBV3-1/TRBV3-2
J gene: TRBJ2-6
clone size: -
CDR3 length: 14

CDR3 DNA: TGTGCCACCAAGCAGGGTGTGGGACGGGGGAGGTCCAATGAGCAGTTCTTC
CDR3 protein: CATKQGVGRGRSNEQFF
D gene: -
V gene: TRBV15
J gene: TRBJ2-1
clone size: -
CDR3 length: 17

CDR3 DNA: TGTGCCAGCAGCCTACAGGGACCCTCTGAAGCTTTCTTT
CDR3 protein: CASSLQGPSEAFF
D gene: -
V gene: TRBV7-3
J gene: TRBJ1-1
clone size: -
CDR3 length: 13

CDR3 DNA: TGTGCCAGCAGCGAGGCAGGGGGCAGGTACGAGCAGTACTTC
CDR3 protein: CASSEAGGRYEQYF
D gene: TRBD1
V gene: TRBV7-9
J gene: TRBJ2-7
clone size: -
CDR3 length: 14

CDR3 DNA: TGTGCCAGCAGCTTGGCAGCCGCCTATGGCTACACCTTC
CDR3 protein: CASSLAAAYGYTF
D gene: -
V gene: TRBV5-4
J gene: TRBJ1-2
clone size: once
CDR3 length: 13

CDR3 DNA: TGCGCCAGCAGCTTATCTATCGTCCGGGAGACCCAGTACTTC
CDR3 protein: CASSLSIVRETQYF
D gene: -
V gene: TRBV5-1
J gene: TRBJ2-5
clone size: -
CDR3 length: 14

CDR3 DNA: TGCGCCAGCAGCTTGGCCGGAGAGATTAATGAAAAACTGTTTTTT
CDR3 protein: CASSLAGEINEKLFF
D gene: -
V gene: TRBV5-1
J gene: TRBJ1-4
clone size: -
CDR3 length: 15

CDR3 DNA: TGTGCCAGCAGTTTACGGGACAGGGGCCACTACTTT
CDR3 protein: CASSLRDRGHYF
D gene: TRBD1
V gene: TRBV28
J gene: TRBJ1-1
clone size: -
CDR3 length: 12

CDR3 DNA: TGTGCCAGCAGCGTAGGGAGCAGAAGCTCCTACAATGAGCAGTTCTTC
CDR3 protein: CASSVGSRSSYNEQFF
D gene: -
V gene: TRBV9
J gene: TRBJ2-1
clone size: -
CDR3 length: 16

CDR3 DNA: TGTGCCAGTCGTGACAGACTCCCCCGGAGTGGCGAAAAACTGTTTTTT
CDR3 protein: CASRDRLPRSGEKLFF
D gene: -
V gene: TRBV19
J gene: TRBJ1-4
clone size: once
CDR3 length: 16

CDR3 DNA: TGTGCCAGCAGAACACTCCGGGACATGGGGAATGGCTACACCTTC
CDR3 protein: CASRTLRDMGNGYTF
D gene: -
V gene: TRBV11-2
J gene: TRBJ1-2
clone size: -
CDR3 length: 15

CDR3 DNA: TGTGCCAGCAGCTTAGATGGGGGCGAGCAGTACTTC
CDR3 protein: CASSLDGGEQYF
D gene: -
V gene: TRBV11-2
J gene: TRBJ2-7
clone size: -
CDR3 length: 12

CDR3 DNA: TGTGCCAGCTCACGGACAGGCAAGAATGAGCAGTTCTTC
CDR3 protein: CASSRTGKNEQFF
D gene: TRBD1
V gene: TRBV18
J gene: TRBJ2-1
clone size: once
CDR3 length: 13

CDR3 DNA: TGTGCCAGCAGCGGGGAGGGGCGGAACACTGAAGCTTTCTTT
CDR3 protein: CASSGEGRNTEAFF
D gene: -
V gene: TRBV9
J gene: TRBJ1-1
clone size: once
CDR3 length: 14

CDR3 DNA: TGTGCCAGCAGTTCGGGACAGGCTGGGAGAGAGACCCAGTACTTC
CDR3 protein: CASSSGQAGRETQYF
D gene: TRBD1
V gene: TRBV28
J gene: TRBJ2-5
clone size: -
CDR3 length: 15

CDR3 DNA: TGTGCCAGCCAATACATGGGGAAGGGCAATCAGCCCCAGCATTTT
CDR3 protein: CASQYMGKGNQPQHF
D gene: -
V gene: TRBV27
J gene: TRBJ1-5
clone size: -
CDR3 length: 15

CDR3 DNA: TGCGCCAGCAGCCAAGAACCGGCCAGCTCCTACAATGAGCAGTTCTTC
CDR3 protein: CASSQEPASSYNEQFF
D gene: -
V gene: TRBV4-1
J gene: TRBJ2-1
clone size: -
CDR3 length: 16

CDR3 DNA: TGTGCCAGCAGTTCTCGGGAGTATAATTCACCCCTCCACTTT
CDR3 protein: CASSSREYNSPLHF
D gene: -
V gene: TRBV27
J gene: TRBJ1-6
clone size: -
CDR3 length: 14